This TCR beta chain was observed in a study of T cell responses to AZD1222 COVID-19 vaccine. This CDR3 contains 12 residues. With V trimmed by 7 bases and J by 4 bases, 5 bases remained unmatched. CDR1 and CDR2 from the germline V gene are GTSNPN and SVGIG (reference sequence). Study outcomes and limitations: White British donors predominated, females outnumbered males, and clonal diversity was possibly underestimated. Seropositive at baseline were only a handful of AZD1222 recipients. Spike-specific TCR breadth and depth were elevated following two AZD1222 doses.

In regard to this clone: The antigen remains unidentified.

This table comes from immunoSEQ multiplex PCR, and its TCRdb copy is limited to in-frame clones, with some not included. The table lists 55,000 to 75,000 clones, less than 85% of them singletons, with about a quarter in the top ten. The V gene is TRBV30, the J gene TRBJ2-5, with TRBD2 matching 8 bases. Sequences were derived from peripheral blood, sampled on day 0 of MenACWY control vaccination. The receptor was isolated from an adult in good health. Here the CDR3 DNA reads TGTGCCTACTACGGGGGGGGAGAGACCCAGTACTTC. Translation gives CAYYGGGETQYF.